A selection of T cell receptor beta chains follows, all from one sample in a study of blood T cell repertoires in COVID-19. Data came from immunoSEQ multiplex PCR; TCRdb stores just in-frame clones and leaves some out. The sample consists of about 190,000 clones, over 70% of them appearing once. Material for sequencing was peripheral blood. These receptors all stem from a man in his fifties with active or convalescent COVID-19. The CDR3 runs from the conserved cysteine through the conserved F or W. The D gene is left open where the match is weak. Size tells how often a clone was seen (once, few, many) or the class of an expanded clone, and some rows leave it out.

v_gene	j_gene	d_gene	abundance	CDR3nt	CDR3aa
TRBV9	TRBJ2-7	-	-	TGTGCCAGCAGCGTAGCTGCGGAGATCCCGACCGACGAGCAGTACTTC	CASSVAAEIPTDEQYF
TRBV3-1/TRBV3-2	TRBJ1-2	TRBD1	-	TGTGCCAGCAGTCTCGGACAGGCGAAAGGGGGTTACACCTTC	CASSLGQAKGGYTF
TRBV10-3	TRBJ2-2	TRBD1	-	TGTGCCACCCAGGACAGGGGGAGGCTGGACACCGGGGAGCTGTTTTTT	CATQDRGRLDTGELFF
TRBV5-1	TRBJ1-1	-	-	TGCGCCAGCAGCTCTCAGGTCCCCGCTGAAGCTTTCTTT	CASSSQVPAEAFF
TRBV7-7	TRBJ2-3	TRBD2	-	TGTGCTAGCAGCTTACTAGCGGGGGACCTGGATACGCAGTATTTT	CASSLLAGDLDTQYF
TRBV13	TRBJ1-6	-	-	TGTGCCAGCAGCTTAGGTTTCAGCTATAATTCACCCCTCCACTTT	CASSLGFSYNSPLHF
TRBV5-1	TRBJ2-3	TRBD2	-	TGCGCCAGCAGTCAGCGGCCGGGACTAGCAGCTAGCACAGATACGCAGTATTTT	CASSQRPGLAASTDTQYF
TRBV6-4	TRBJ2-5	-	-	TGTGCCAGCAGTGAAGTAGCCGGCGAGACCCAGTACTTC	CASSEVAGETQYF
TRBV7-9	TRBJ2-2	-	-	TGTGCCACCGACGGAGGGCCCAACACCGGGGAGCTGTTTTTT	CATDGGPNTGELFF
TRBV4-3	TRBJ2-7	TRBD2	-	TGCGCCAGCAGCCAAGATAGCGGGGGGGCGAACGAGCAGTACTTC	CASSQDSGGANEQYF
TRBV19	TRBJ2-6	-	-	TGTGCCAGTAGTATATCAGGGACTGGGGCCAACGTCCTGACTTTC	CASSISGTGANVLTF
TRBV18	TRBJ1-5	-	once	TGTGCCAGCTCACCATCGGGGGATCAGCCCCAGCATTTT	CASSPSGDQPQHF
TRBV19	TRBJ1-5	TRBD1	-	TGTGCCAGTAGTATTAACAGGGGGGGTCAGCCCCAGCATTTT	CASSINRGGQPQHF
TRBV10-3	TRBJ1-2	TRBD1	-	TGTGCCATCAGTGACCCCCCGGGACAGGGAGACTATGGCTACACCTTC	CAISDPPGQGDYGYTF
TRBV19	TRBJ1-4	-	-	TGTGCCAGTAGTGGTCGGAGTAGTGAAAAACTGTTTTTT	CASSGRSSEKLFF
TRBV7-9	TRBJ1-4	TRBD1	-	TGTGCCAGCAGCGCCGGACAGGGAAGAACGGAAGCCGGAAAACTGTTTTTT	CASSAGQGRTEAGKLFF
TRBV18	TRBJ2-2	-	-	TGTGCCAGCTCACCTCAGAGGGCTGCGAACACCGGGGAGCTGTTTTTT	CASSPQRAANTGELFF
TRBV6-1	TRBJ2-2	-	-	TGTGCCAGCAGTGAAGCACTTCCAGGGGTGGGGCTGTTTTTT	CASSEALPGVGLFF
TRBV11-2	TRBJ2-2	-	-	TGTGCCAGCAGCTTTGGGGGGACGGTCGGAATCTCCGGGGAGCTGTTTTTT	CASSFGGTVGISGELFF
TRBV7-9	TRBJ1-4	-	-	TGTGCCAGCAGCATCCGGGGGGGAGGAGGAAAACTGTTTTTT	CASSIRGGGGKLFF
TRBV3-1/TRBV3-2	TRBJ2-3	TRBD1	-	TGTGCCAGCAGCTTTCGATCAGGGGGAGCAGATACGCAGTATTTT	CASSFRSGGADTQYF
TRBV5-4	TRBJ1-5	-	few	TGTGCCAGCAGCTTTCAGGGGCTACAGCCCCAGCATTTT	CASSFQGLQPQHF
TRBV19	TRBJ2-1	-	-	TGTGCCAGTAGTAACCGGGGAACTAGTTTCAATGAGCAGTTCTTC	CASSNRGTSFNEQFF
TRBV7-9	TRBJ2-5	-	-	TGTGCCAGCAGCTTTCCCTCCCCCGGGGAGACCCAGTACTTC	CASSFPSPGETQYF
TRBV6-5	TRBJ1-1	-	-	TGTGCCAGCAGGCCGACATTTGTGGGCACTGAAGCTTTCTTT	CASRPTFVGTEAFF
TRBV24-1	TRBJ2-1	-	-	TGTGCCACCAGTGATGGGGCAGTCCGTTCCTACAATGAGCAGTTCTTC	CATSDGAVRSYNEQFF